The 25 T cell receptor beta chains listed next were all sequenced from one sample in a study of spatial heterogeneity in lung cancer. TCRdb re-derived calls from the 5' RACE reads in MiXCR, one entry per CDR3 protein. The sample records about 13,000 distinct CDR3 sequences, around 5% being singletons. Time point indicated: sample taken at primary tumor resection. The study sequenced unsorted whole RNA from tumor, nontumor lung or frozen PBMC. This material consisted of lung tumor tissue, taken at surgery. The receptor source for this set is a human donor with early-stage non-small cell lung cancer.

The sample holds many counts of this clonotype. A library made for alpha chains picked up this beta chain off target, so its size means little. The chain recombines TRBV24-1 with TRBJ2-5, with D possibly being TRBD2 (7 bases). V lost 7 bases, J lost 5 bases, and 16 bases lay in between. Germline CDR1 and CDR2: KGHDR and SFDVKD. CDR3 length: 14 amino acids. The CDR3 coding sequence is TGTGCCACCAGGGGGAGGGGGTTTGAGGAGACCCAGTACTTC. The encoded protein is CATRGRGFEETQYF.

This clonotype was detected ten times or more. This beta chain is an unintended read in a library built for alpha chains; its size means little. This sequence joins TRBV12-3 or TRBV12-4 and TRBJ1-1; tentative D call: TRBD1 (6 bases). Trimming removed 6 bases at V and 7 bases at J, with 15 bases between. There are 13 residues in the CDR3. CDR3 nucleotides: TGTGCCAGCAGCCGACAGGCACTCGATGAAGCTTTCTTT. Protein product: CASSRQALDEAFF.

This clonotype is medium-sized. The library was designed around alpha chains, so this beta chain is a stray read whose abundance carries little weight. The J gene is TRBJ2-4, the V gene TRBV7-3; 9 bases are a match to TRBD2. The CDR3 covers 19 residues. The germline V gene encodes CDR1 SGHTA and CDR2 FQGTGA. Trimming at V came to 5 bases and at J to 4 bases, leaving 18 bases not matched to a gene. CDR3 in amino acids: CASSPLEREVPPQKNIQYF. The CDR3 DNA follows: TGTGCCAGCAGCCCCTTGGAGCGGGAGGTACCACCACAAAAAAACATTCAGTACTTC.

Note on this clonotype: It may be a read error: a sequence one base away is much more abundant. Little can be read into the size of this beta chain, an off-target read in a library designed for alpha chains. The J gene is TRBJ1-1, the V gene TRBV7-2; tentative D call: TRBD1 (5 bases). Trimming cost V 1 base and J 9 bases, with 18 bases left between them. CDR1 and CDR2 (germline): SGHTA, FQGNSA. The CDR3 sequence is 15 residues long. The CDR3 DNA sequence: TGTGCCAGCAGCTTAGTAAGAGTCCAGGGCGCGAAAGCTTTCTTT. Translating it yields CASSLVRVQGAKAFF.

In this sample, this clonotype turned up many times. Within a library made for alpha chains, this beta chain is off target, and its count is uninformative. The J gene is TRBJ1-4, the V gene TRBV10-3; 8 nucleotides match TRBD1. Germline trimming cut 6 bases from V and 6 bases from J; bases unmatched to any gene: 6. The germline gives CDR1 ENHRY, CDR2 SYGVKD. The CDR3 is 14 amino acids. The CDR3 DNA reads TGTGCCATCAGAAGGACAGGGTCGGATGAAAAACTGTTTTTT. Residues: CAIRRTGSDEKLFF.

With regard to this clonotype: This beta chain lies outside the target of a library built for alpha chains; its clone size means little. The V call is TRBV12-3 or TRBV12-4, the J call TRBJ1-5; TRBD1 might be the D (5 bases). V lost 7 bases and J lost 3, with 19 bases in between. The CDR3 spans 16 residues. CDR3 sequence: CASKLGWGSANQPQHF. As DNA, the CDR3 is TGTGCCAGCAAGTTGGGGTGGGGGTCCGCCAATCAGCCCCAGCATTTT.

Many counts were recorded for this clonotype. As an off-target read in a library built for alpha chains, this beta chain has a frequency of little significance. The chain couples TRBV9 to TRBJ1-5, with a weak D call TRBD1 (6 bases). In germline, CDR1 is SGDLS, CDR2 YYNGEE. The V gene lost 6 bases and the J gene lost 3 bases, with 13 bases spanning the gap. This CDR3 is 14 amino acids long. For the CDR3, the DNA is TGTGCCAGCAACGCTCAGGGGAACAATCAGCCCCAGCATTTT. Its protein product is CASNAQGNNQPQHF.

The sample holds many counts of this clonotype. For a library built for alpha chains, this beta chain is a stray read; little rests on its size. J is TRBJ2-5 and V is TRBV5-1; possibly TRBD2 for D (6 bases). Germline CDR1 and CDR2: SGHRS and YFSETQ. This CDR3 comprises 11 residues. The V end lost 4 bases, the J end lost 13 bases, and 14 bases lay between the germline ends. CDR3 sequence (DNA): TGCGCCAGCAGCACGGAGGGGATTCCGTACTTC. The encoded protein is CASSTEGIPYF.

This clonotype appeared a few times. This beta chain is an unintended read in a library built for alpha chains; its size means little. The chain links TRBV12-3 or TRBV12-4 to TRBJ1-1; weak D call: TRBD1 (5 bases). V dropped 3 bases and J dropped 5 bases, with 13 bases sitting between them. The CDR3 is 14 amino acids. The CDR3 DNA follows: TGTGCCAGCAGTTTGGTGGGGGAAGGAACTGAAGCTTTCTTT. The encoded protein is CASSLVGEGTEAFF.

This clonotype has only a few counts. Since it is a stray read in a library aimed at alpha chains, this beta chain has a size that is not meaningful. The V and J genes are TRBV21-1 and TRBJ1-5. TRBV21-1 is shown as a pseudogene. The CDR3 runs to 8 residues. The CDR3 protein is CASSRGHF. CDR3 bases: TGTGCCAGCAGCAGGGGGCATTTT.

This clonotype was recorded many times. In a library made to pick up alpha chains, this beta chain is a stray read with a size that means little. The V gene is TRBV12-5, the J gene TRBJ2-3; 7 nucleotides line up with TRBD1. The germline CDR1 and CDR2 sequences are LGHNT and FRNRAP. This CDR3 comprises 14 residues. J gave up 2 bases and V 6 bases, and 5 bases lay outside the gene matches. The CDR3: CASGRDSHTDTQYF. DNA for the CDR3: TGTGCTAGTGGCCGGGACAGTCACACAGATACGCAGTATTTT.

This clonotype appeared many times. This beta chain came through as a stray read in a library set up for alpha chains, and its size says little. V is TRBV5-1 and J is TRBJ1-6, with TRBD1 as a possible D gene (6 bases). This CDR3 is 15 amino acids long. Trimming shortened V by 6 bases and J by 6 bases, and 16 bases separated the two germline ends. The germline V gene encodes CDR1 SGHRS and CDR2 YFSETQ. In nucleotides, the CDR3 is TGCGCCAGCAAAGGCGCAGAGGGGGGTAATTCACCCCTCCACTTT. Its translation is CASKGAEGGNSPLHF. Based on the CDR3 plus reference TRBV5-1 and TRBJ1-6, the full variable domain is KAGVTQTPRYLIKTRGQQVTLSCSPISGHRSVSWYQQTPGQGLQFLFEYFSETQRNKGNFPGRFSGRQFSNSRSEMNVSTLELGDSALYLCASKGAEGGNSPLHFGNGTRLTVT.

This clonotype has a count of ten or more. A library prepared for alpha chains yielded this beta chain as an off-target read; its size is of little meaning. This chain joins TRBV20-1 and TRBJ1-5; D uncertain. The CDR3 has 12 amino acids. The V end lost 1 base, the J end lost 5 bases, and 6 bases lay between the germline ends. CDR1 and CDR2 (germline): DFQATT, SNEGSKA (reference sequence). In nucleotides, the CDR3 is TGCAGTGCTAGAGTCGGATATCAGCCCCAGCATTTT. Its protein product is CSARVGYQPQHF.

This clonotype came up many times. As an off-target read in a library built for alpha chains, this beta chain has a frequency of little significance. The CDR3: CASSRRTAQETQYF. CDR3 in DNA: TGTGCCAGCAGCCGAAGGACAGCCCAAGAGACCCAGTACTTC. The rearrangement joins TRBV7-8 to TRBJ2-5, with D possibly matching TRBD1 (6 bases). The CDR3 consists of 14 residues. V lost 5 bases and J 1 base, leaving 11 bases between the germline ends. Germline V gene sequence: CDR1 SGHVS, CDR2 FQNEAQ.

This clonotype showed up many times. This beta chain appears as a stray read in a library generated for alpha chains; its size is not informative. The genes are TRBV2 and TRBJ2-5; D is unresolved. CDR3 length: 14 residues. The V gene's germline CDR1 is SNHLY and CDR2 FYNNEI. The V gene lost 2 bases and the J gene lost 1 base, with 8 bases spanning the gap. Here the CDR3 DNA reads TGTGCCAGCAGTGAATTGTACAGCCAAGAGACCCAGTACTTC. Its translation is CASSELYSQETQYF.

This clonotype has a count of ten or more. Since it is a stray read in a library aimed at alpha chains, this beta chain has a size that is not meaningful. The CDR3 loop is CASSEGGLADEQYF. The CDR3 DNA sequence: TGTGCCAGCAGCGAGGGGGGACTAGCGGACGAGCAGTACTTC. The gene calls are TRBV9 and TRBJ2-7, with 11 bases fitting TRBD2. CDR3 size: 14 residues. The V segment lost 3 bases and the J segment 5 bases; nucleotides outside the gene matches: 4. The germline CDR1 and CDR2 sequences are SGDLS and YYNGEE.

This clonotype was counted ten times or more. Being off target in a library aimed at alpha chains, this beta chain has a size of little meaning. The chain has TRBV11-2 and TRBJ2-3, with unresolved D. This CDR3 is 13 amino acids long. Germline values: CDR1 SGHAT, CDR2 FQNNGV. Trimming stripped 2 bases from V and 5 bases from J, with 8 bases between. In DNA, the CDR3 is TGTGCCAGCAGCTTATACGGCAAAGATACGCAGTATTTT. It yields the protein CASSLYGKDTQYF.

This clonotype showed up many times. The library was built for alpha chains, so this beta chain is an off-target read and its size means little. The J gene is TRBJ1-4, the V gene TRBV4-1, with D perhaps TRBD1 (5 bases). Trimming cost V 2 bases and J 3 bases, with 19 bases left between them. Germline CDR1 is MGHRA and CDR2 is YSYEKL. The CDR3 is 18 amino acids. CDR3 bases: TGCGCCAGCAGCCAATTCCCCCCGGGGGAACAGTCTAATGAAAAACTGTTTTTT. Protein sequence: CASSQFPPGEQSNEKLFF.

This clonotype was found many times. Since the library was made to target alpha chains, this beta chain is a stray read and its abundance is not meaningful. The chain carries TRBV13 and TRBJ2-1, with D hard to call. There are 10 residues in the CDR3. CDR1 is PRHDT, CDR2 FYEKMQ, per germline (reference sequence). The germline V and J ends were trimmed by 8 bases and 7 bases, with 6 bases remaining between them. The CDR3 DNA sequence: TGTGCCAGCGGTAGGAATGAGCAGTTCTTC. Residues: CASGRNEQFF. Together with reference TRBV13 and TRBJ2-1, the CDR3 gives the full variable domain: AAGVIQSPRHLIKEKRETATLKCYPIPRHDTVYWYQQGPGQDPQFLISFYEKMQSDKGSIPDRFSAQQFSDYHSELNMSSLELGDSALYFCASGRNEQFFGPGTRLTVL.

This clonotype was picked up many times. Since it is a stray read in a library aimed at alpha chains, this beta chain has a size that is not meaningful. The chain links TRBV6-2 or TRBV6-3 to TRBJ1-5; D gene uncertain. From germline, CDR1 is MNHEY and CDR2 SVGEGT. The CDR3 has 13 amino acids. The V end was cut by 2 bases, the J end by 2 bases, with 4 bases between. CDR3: CASSYDGNQPQHF. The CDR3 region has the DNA TGTGCCAGCAGTTACGATGGCAATCAGCCCCAGCATTTT.

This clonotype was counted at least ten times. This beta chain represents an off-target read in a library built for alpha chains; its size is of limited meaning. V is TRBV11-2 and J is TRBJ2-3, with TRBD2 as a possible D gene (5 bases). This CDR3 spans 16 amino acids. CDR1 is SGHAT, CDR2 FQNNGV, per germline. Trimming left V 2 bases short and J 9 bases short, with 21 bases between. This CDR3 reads CASSLTDLAGHETQYF. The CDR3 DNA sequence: TGTGCCAGCAGCTTAACAGATCTAGCAGGTCACGAGACGCAGTATTTT.

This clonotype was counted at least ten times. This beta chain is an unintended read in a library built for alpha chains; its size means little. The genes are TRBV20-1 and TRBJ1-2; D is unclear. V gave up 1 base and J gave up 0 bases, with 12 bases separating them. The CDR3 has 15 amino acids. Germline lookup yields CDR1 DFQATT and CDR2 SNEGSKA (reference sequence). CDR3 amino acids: CSARAAGTSNYGYTF. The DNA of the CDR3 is TGCAGTGCTAGAGCGGCAGGCACCTCTAACTATGGCTACACCTTC.

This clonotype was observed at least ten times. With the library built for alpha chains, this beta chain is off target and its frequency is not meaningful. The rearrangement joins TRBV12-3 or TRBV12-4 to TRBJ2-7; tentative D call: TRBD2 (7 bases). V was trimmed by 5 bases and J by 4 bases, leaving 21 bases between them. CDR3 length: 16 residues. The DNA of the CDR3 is TGTGCCAGCAGTCACTCGGTCGGGGGGCTTGGGTACGAGCAGTACTTC. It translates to CASSHSVGGLGYEQYF.

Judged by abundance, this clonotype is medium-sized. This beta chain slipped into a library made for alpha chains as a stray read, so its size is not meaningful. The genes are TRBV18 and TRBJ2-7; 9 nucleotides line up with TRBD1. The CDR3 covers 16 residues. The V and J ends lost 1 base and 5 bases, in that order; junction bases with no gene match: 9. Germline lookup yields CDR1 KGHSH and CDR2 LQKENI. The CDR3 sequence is CASSPQPGTGPNEQYV. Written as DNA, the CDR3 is TGTGCCAGCTCACCACAGCCCGGGACAGGGCCCAACGAGCAGTACGTC.

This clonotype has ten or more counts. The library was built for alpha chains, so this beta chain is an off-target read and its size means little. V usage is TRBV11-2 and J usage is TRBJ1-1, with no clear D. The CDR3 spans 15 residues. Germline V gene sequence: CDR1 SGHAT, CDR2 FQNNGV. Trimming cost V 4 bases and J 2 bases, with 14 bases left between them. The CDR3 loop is CASSSTPLPNTEAFF. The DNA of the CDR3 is TGTGCCAGCAGCTCGACCCCGTTACCCAACACTGAAGCTTTCTTT.